This paragraph reports one T cell receptor beta chain. The target antigen is unknown. It was with unique molecular identifiers that the TCRbeta library was prepared. TCRdb itself ran the PCR reads through MiXCR, one entry per CDR3 protein. The sample yields a few hundred thousand distinct CDR3 sequences, 25% to 30% seen once. The data were taken from a study of T-cell reconstitution after alpha-beta-depleted transplantation in children. Points from the study as a whole: Elevated TCRbeta diversity at day 60 was traced, in some patients, to surviving recipient T cells and thymic progenitors. The study reportedly traced alpha-beta T cells about two months after transplant to several hundred expanded graft clones. Among T cells one year after transplant, newly produced cells accounted for most counts and diversity.

Germline V CDR1 and CDR2: SQVTM, ANQGSEA. V gave up 1 base and J gave up 3 bases, with 10 bases separating them. The length of the CDR3 is 13 residues. The J gene is TRBJ2-7, the V gene TRBV29-1; D gene uncertain. This TCR was sampled from a boy in the first two years of life with Wiskott-Aldrich syndrome, due to receive a stem cell transplant. This sample comprised PBMCs, obtained before TCRalphabeta/CD19-depleted stem cell transplant. CDR3 nucleotides: TGCAGCGTTGAAGTCCCGGGTTTCTACGAGCAGTACTTC. Translation gives CSVEVPGFYEQYF.